The 22 T cell receptor beta chains given below trace back to one sample, sequenced in a study of TET2 disruption in CD19-targeted CAR T cells. No antigen has been assigned to these receptors. Indicated treatment: autologous CTL019 cells: CD19 CAR with 4-1BB and CD3 zeta domains. Sequenced by immunoSEQ multiplex PCR; TCRdb stores in-frame clones only, minus some. The specimen's table records about 26,000 clones. This sample comprised CD8- CAR+ T cells sorted from cultured blood T cells, obtained for CD19 CAR T cell therapy. Indicated subset: CD8-negative CAR-positive T cells from the infusion product. These receptor sequences come from a man aged 65 to 85 with chronic lymphocytic leukemia.

In regard to this clone: The read gets to within 3 residues of the CDR3 end, and the germline J gene fills in the rest. The rearrangement links TRBV6-2 or TRBV6-3 to TRBJ2-5; 8 bases fit TRBD1. Germline-derived CDR1 and CDR2 are MNHEY and SVGEGT. The CDR3 contains 12 residues. J was trimmed by 4 bases and V by 6 bases; bases with no gene match: 1. CDR3 bases read: TGTGCCAGCAGAACAGGGGGAGAGACC. Amino acids: CASRTGGET. The full CDR3 reads CASRTGGETQYF.

The CDR3 region is CASSLAGGQGYTGELFF. The CDR3 DNA, read in part, is TGCGCCAGCAGCTTGGCGGGCGGACAGGGGTACACCGGGGAG. The chain is built from TRBV5-1 and TRBJ2-2, with TRBD1 matching over 9 bases. The CDR3 is cut off 3 residues early in the read; its end comes from the germline J gene. CDR3 length equals 17 residues. CDR1 is SGHRS, CDR2 YFSETQ, per germline. Germline trimming cut 0 bases from V and 3 bases from J; bases unmatched to any gene: 6.

A remark on this clone: The sequenced fragment ends 3 residues before the CDR3 boundary, so the rest is inferred from the germline J gene. The chain combines TRBV14 with TRBJ2-7; D is perhaps TRBD2 (7 bases). The germline V and J ends were trimmed by 2 bases and 6 bases, with 17 bases remaining between them. The CDR3 spans 15 residues. Germline assignment: CDR1 SGHDN and CDR2 FVKESK. The chain's CDR3 is CASSQLRGGASEQYF. CDR3 DNA (partial): TGTGCCAGCAGCCAATTAAGGGGGGGGGCCTCCGAG.

With respect to this clone: The same CDR3 also results from other DNA sequences found in this sample. The sequenced part of the CDR3 DNA is TGTGCCAGCAGTTTACAGGGAGCTGGAAACACC. It codes for CASSLQGAGNT. The whole CDR3 sequence is CASSLQGAGNTIYF. The V gene is TRBV7-9, the J gene TRBJ1-3, with D possibly TRBD1 on 6 matching bases. The CDR3 end lies 3 residues beyond the end of the read and is filled in from the germline J gene. V was clipped by 6 bases and J by 2 bases, with 11 bases between them. The CDR3 extends over 14 amino acids. Looked up from germline, CDR1 is SEHNR and CDR2 is FQNEAQ (reference sequence).

Regarding this clone: The sequenced fragment ends 3 residues before the CDR3 boundary, so the rest is inferred from the germline J gene. This chain uses TRBV4-2 with TRBJ1-5, with D uncertain. The CDR3 runs to 16 residues. The ends were cut back, 0 bases at V and 4 bases at J, with 13 bases in the middle. Germline V gives CDR1 LGHNA, CDR2 YNFKEQ. CDR3 DNA (partial): TGTGCCAGCAGCCAAGATCTAACGCCATTGAATCAGCCC. Translation gives CASSQDLTPLNQP. The complete CDR3 reads CASSQDLTPLNQPQHF.

In regard to this clone: Coverage ceases 3 residues before the CDR3 finishes, and the germline J gene fills in the end. The J gene is TRBJ2-2, the V gene TRBV19; D is perhaps TRBD1 (7 bases). Between the trimmed V and J ends, which lost 5 bases and 4 bases, there was a span of 14 bases. CDR3 length equals 15 residues. CDR1 and CDR2 (germline): LNHDA, SQIVND (reference sequence). The CDR3 is CASSSNQGGTGELFF. Incomplete CDR3 DNA: TGTGCCAGTAGTTCCAATCAGGGGGGCACCGGGGAG.

As regards this clone: The read ends 3 residues early relative to the CDR3; the germline J gene fills the gap. The V call is TRBV20-1, the J call TRBJ2-6; 7 nucleotides agree with TRBD1. The CDR3 has 15 residues. CDR1 DFQATT and CDR2 SNEGSKA come from the germline V gene (reference sequence). After removal of 4 bases from V and 2 bases from J, the junction contained 5 bases not matched to a gene. Incomplete CDR3 DNA: TGCAGTGCTACTAACAGGGGCCCTGGGGCCAACGTC. Translation gives CSATNRGPGANV. The entire CDR3 protein reads CSATNRGPGANVLTF.

The CDR3 spells CSVRGTERPEQYF. The sequenced part of the CDR3 DNA is TGCAGCGTTCGCGGGACTGAAAGGCCCGAG. This chain links TRBV29-1 with TRBJ2-7; a weak D match, TRBD2 (6 bases). The sequence runs out 3 residues before the end of the CDR3; the remainder is reconstructed from the germline J gene. Per germline, CDR1 SQVTM and CDR2 ANQGSEA. Trimming took 5 bases from V and 6 from J, leaving 17 bases between them. This CDR3 has 13 residues.

With regard to this clone: The read ends 3 residues shy of where the CDR3 ends; the end is completed using the germline J gene. V and J are TRBV20-1 and TRBJ2-1, with 12 bases aligning to TRBD1. The trim removed 5 bases at V and 9 bases at J, leaving 8 bases unmatched. CDR3 length: 14 amino acids. From germline, CDR1 is DFQATT and CDR2 SNEGSKA (reference sequence). The part of the CDR3 DNA that was read is TGCAGTGCTCAAAAGGGACAGGGGGCGCGTGAG. Protein sequence: CSAQKGQGARE. The whole CDR3 is CSAQKGQGAREQFF.

Worth noting for this clone: The CDR3 is cut off 3 residues early in the read; its end comes from the germline J gene. The genes are TRBV6-2 or TRBV6-3 and TRBJ2-1, with D tentatively TRBD1 (5 bases). CDR1 and CDR2 from the germline V gene are MNHEY and SVGEGT. The CDR3 covers 17 residues. The V end was cut by 6 bases, the J end by 2 bases, with 20 bases between. The sequenced CDR3 bases are TGTGCCAGCAGGACAGCTGGGCTTGGCACCCCCTACAATGAG. It yields the protein CASRTAGLGTPYNE. The complete CDR3 protein is CASRTAGLGTPYNEQFF.

As to this clone: From the germline J gene comes the end of the CDR3, since the read stops 3 residues before it. The chain uses TRBV7-2 and TRBJ2-4; TRBD1 aligns across 9 bases. CDR3 length equals 15 residues. Germline CDR1 reads SGHTA; CDR2 reads FQGNSA. CDR3 DNA (partial): TGTGCCAGCAGCTCAACAGGGGGCGCGGGAGAGACT. Encoded protein: CASSSTGGAGET. In full, the CDR3 reads CASSSTGGAGETQYF.

In regard to this clone: At one end, the junction sequence differs from germline, possibly due to a read error. The read finishes 3 residues shy of the CDR3 end, and the germline J gene is used to complete it. This specimen includes other DNA sequences encoding the same CDR3. The chain combines TRBV7-2 with TRBJ1-2; no reliable D call. Germline CDR1 SGHTA, CDR2 FQGNSA. The CDR3 length is 11 residues. The CDR3 loop is CASGTNYGYTF. The covered CDR3 bases are TGTGCCAGCGGCACTAACTATGGT.

In the case of this clone: Read coverage stops 3 residues before the CDR3 terminus; the germline J gene supplies the remainder. The rearrangement links TRBV5-1 to TRBJ2-1, with 11 bases lining up with TRBD1. Germline V lookup: CDR1 SGHRS, CDR2 YFSETQ. The CDR3 extends over 16 amino acids. V was pared by 5 bases and J by 5 bases, with 9 bases of the junction left unmatched. The sequenced CDR3 bases are TGCGCCAGCAGTATAGGACAGGGGGCTGCCAACAATGAG. Translated: CASSIGQGAANNE. In full, the CDR3 is CASSIGQGAANNEQFF.

Concerning this clone: The read is 3 residues too short to cover the CDR3 end, so that end is filled in from the germline J gene. J is TRBJ2-3 and V is TRBV13; possibly TRBD2 for D (6 bases). Germline V gene data show CDR1 as PRHDT and CDR2 as FYEKMQ (reference sequence). CDR3 length: 18 amino acids. Trimming pared 0 bases from V and 8 bases from J, leaving 24 bases between. CDR3 bases read: TGTGCCAGCAGCTTAGGCCCAAAAGGGGCGGGGTTGTCGTCTACG. Amino acids: CASSLGPKGAGLSST. The entire CDR3 is CASSLGPKGAGLSSTQYF.

As to this clone: The read ends 3 residues early relative to the CDR3; the germline J gene fills the gap. The rearrangement joins TRBV6-2 or TRBV6-3 to TRBJ2-7; 8 nucleotides line up with TRBD1. From germline, CDR1 is MNHEY and CDR2 SVGEGT. Trimming cost V 10 bases and J 2 bases; bases outside gene matches: 10. This CDR3 is 14 amino acids long. CDR3 DNA (partial): TGTGCCACCCGCAGGGGGCTGCTCGCCTACGAG. Protein: CATRRGLLAYE. The full CDR3 protein reads CATRRGLLAYEQYF.

As concerns this clone: From the germline J gene comes the end of the CDR3, since the read stops 3 residues before it. The chain employs TRBV6-2 or TRBV6-3 and TRBJ2-2; TRBD1 matches 11 bases. Germline values: CDR1 MNHEY, CDR2 SVGEGT. The CDR3 is 12 residues long. CDR3 DNA, as far as it was read: TGTGCCAGCACCGGGACAGGGGGGAAG. It translates to CASTGTGGK. The whole CDR3 reads CASTGTGGKLFF.

Regarding this clone: Read sequence stops 3 residues before the CDR3 end, and the germline J gene provides the missing end. This chain links TRBV20-1 with TRBJ1-6, with D possibly matching TRBD1 (5 bases). From germline, CDR1 is DFQATT and CDR2 SNEGSKA (reference sequence). The V end was cut by 0 bases, the J end by 10 bases, with 19 bases between. The CDR3 has 16 residues. The CDR3 loop reads CSARDHTGGGGSPLHF. The part of the CDR3 DNA that was read is TGCAGTGCTAGAGACCACACGGGGGGTGGTGGATCACCC.

Notes on this clone: Read coverage stops 3 residues before the CDR3 terminus; the germline J gene supplies the remainder. The chain recombines TRBV7-6 with TRBJ2-1, with D possibly matching TRBD1 (6 bases). The CDR3 consists of 14 residues. Germline CDR1 and CDR2: SGHVS and FNYEAQ. The V end lost 7 bases, the J end lost 6 bases, and 16 bases lay between the germline ends. This CDR3 reads CASTTFRGSNEQFF. The sequenced part of the CDR3 DNA is TGTGCCAGCACCACGTTTAGGGGGTCCAATGAG.

Points on this clone: The read is 3 residues too short to cover the CDR3 end, so that end is filled in from the germline J gene. Other DNA sequences in the sample encode the same CDR3. The chain uses TRBV19 and TRBJ1-2; D is uncertain. The germline V gene has CDR1 LNHDA and CDR2 SQIVND (reference sequence). Trimming cost V 1 base and J 6 bases, with 9 bases left between them. The CDR3 sequence is 13 residues long. The CDR3 region is CASSIVRGDGYTF. Partial CDR3 DNA: TGTGCCAGTAGTATAGTACGGGGTGATGGC.

Note on this clone: Sequencing ends 3 residues short of the CDR3 end; the germline J gene provides the rest. The chain carries TRBV5-4 and TRBJ2-4; a weak D match, TRBD2 (5 bases). The germline CDR1 and CDR2 sequences are SGHNT and YYREEE (reference sequence). This CDR3 contains 13 residues. The CDR3 DNA, read in part, is TGTGCCAGCAGCTCTCCTGACGGGGTCGGT. It yields the protein CASSSPDGVG. The whole CDR3 sequence is CASSSPDGVGQYF.

Concerning this clone: The read stops 3 residues short of the end of the CDR3; the missing end is completed from the germline J gene. The chain is built from TRBV4-1 and TRBJ1-2; TRBD1 is a possible D gene (5 bases). The CDR3 runs to 14 residues. From germline, CDR1 is MGHRA and CDR2 YSYEKL. V lost 2 bases, J lost 7 bases, and 14 bases lay in between. The covered CDR3 bases are TGCGCCAGCAGCCAACCTACAGGCCTGGGTGGC. It specifies CASSQPTGLGG. From start to end, the CDR3 is CASSQPTGLGGYTF.

Comments on this clone: Read sequence stops 3 residues before the CDR3 end, and the germline J gene provides the missing end. The gene calls are TRBV7-6 and TRBJ1-2; D might be TRBD1 (5 bases). The CDR3 runs 13 residues. From germline, CDR1 is SGHVS and CDR2 FNYEAQ. The DNA read from the CDR3 is TGTGCCAGCAGCCCCTCGACAGTTTTAGAC. Amino acids: CASSPSTVLD. The whole CDR3 is CASSPSTVLDYTF. The variable domain in full, completed from reference TRBV7-6 and TRBJ1-2, reads GAGVSQSPRYKVTKRGQDVALRCDPISGHVSLYWYRQALGQGPEFLTYFNYEAQQDKSGLPNDRFSAERPEGSISTLTIQRTEQRDSAMYRCASSPSTVLDYTFGSGTRLTVV.